Reported below is one T cell receptor beta chain. This record comes from a study of T cell responses to AZD1222 COVID-19 vaccine. Looked up from germline, CDR1 is ENHRY and CDR2 is SYGVKD. The CDR3 has 13 amino acids. V dropped 3 bases and J dropped 9 bases, with 12 bases sitting between them. Produced via immunoSEQ multiplex PCR; TCRdb's table is partial and in-frame only. This sample carries more than 120,000 clones, roughly 90% of them seen once, and the ten largest clones take approximately 1.6%. The sample consisted of peripheral blood, taken 28 days after the second AZD1222 dose. The chain combines TRBV10-3 with TRBJ1-5; a weak D match, TRBD1 (6 bases). The clonotype comes from an adult who received the AZD1222 COVID-19 vaccine. In nucleotides, the CDR3 is TGTGCCATCAGTGAAGGGGGGAGGGGGCCCCAGCATTTT. It translates to CAISEGGRGPQHF.